This T cell receptor (beta chain) stems from a study of early T cells in non-severe SARS-CoV-2 infection. As for the study in general: RNA in bulk from unsorted whole blood was sequenced, and chains were unpaired.

Germline lookup yields CDR1 MDHEN and CDR2 SYDVKM. Trimming took off 5 bases at V and 5 bases at J, with 13 bases between the two ends. The CDR3 length is 14 residues. The library protocol tagged individual cDNA molecules with unique molecular identifiers. TCRdb redid the calling of the 5' RACE reads with MiXCR, one entry per CDR3 protein. The sample yields around 33,000 distinct CDR3 sequences, around 5.6% seen once. Ten or more counts support this clonotype. Specimen: whole blood. The chain employs TRBV28 and TRBJ1-5; D remains ambiguous. This clonotype was sampled from an adult who was a healthcare worker with PCR-confirmed SARS-CoV-2 infection or an uninfected control (not recorded which). The CDR3 spells CASSPPSGHQPQHF. The CDR3 region has the DNA TGTGCCAGCAGTCCCCCGTCGGGCCATCAGCCCCAGCATTTT.